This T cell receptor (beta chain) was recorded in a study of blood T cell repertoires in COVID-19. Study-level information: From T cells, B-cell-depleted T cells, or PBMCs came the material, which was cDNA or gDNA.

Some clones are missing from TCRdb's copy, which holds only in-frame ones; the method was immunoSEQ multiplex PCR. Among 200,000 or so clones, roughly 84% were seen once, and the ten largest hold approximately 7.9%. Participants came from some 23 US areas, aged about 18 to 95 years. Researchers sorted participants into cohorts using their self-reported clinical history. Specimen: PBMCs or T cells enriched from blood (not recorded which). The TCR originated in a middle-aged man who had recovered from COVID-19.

This CDR3 is CASSRQDRGHSNQPQHF. CDR3 coding DNA: TGCGCCAGCAGCCGACAGGACAGGGGACATAGCAATCAGCCCCAGCATTTT. V and J are TRBV4-1 and TRBJ1-5; 9 bases map to TRBD1. V gave up 4 bases and J gave up 0 bases; unmatched junction bases: 7. Per the germline V gene, CDR1 is MGHRA and CDR2 is YSYEKL. The CDR3 totals 17 residues.